This record looks at one T cell receptor (beta chain) sequence and its context. The target of this receptor is not known. The input lacks base qualities; no much larger clone sits a single base away. V and J are truncated by 3 bases and 1 base respectively, leaving an intervening sequence of 3 bases. The CDR3 covers 12 residues, taking in both the cysteine and the phenylalanine. The CDR3 DNA has 36 bases and is translated from base 1. The germline V gene sets CDR1 to ENHRY and CDR2 to SYGVKD. The donors were some 36 Caucasian individuals from Russia, aged 6 to 90 years, who were systemically healthy. Roughly 11 milliliters of peripheral blood were drawn from each donor into EDTA-treated Vacutainer tubes. PBMCs were isolated by Ficoll-Paque density-gradient centrifugation, with at least 7 million obtained per sample. Total RNA was extracted from PBMCs with Trizol reagent, with at least 5.5 micrograms obtained per sample. For every donor, an aliquot of PBMCs went through flow cytometry to measure the percentages of naive CD45RAhigh/CD27high T cells.

This record comes from a study of blood T cells in healthy people across ages (dated by TCRdb to 2015 to 2017). In the study overall: In model experiments, roughly one uniquely barcoded TCR beta cDNA molecule per two T cells was captured by template switching. The donors were divided into four age groups: young (average approximately 17 years), middle-aged (about 39), aged (roughly 60) and long-lived (about 80). Using deep sequencing normalized with unique cDNA molecular identifiers, the study measured how TCR beta repertoire diversity changes with age. Two additional independent replicas of 1 million unique cDNA reads from the same blood draw were analyzed for two donors (one aged 18 to 30 and one aged 80 or older). To avoid experimental bias, donors of different ages were spread randomly across the sequencing lanes. What the work shows at the level of the full study, not this receptor alone: Observed TCR beta diversity per million T cells fell roughly linearly with age, and a significant reduction was already apparent by age around 40. Observed TCR beta diversity correlated strongly with the percentage of naive T cells measured by flow cytometry. Conclusive comparison of naive and antigen-experienced compartments was prevented by the profiling of bulk unsorted PBMCs. Estimates of total diversity from one million sequenced T cells were regarded as lower bounds and underestimates. The long-lived group showed more naive CD4+ T cells, fewer expanded clones and increased TCR diversity than the aged group, suggesting age selection. Donor CMV infection status was unknown, potentially confounding age-related changes in expanded clonotypes.

To prepare the library, 5' RACE was applied. Sequencing relied on an Illumina HiSeq 2500. A second PCR of 7 to 11 cycles was run with a J-beta primer mix and a sample-barcoded 5' primer. Each TCR beta cDNA molecule received a unique molecular identifier from a template-switch 5' adaptor carrying 12 random nucleotides. At least 2.5 million CDR3-containing paired-end reads were obtained from each sample. All of the RNA was converted into first-strand cDNA using the Mint cDNA synthesis kit, with a TRBC-specific oligonucleotide serving as the primer. All cDNA was treated with uracil-DNA glycosylase and then went through a first 18-cycle PCR with the universal primers M1SS and BC2_uni_R. In the authors' own workflow: Each sample was normalized by randomly selecting 1 million high-quality reads, each carrying a distinct molecular identifier. Reads with shared molecular identifiers were discarded instead of being binned into consensus sequences. MiTCR, with a Q25 quality threshold and the strictest error-elimination algorithm, was used for CDR3 identification, clonotype clustering and error correction. A nonparametric unseen species model using Euler transformation provided a lower-bound estimate of total TCR beta diversity. The public reads were quality trimmed at Q25 with fastp and then assembled into clones with MiXCR by TCRdb, keeping productive beta chains. Rows merge per CDR3 protein into single entries with the most common DNA and genes. The V and J calls were not made by the authors but by TCRdb's processing. This sample gives about 830,000 distinct CDR3 sequences in total; about three fifths of them show up just once. About 20% of the sample goes to the ten largest clones.

Sequenced input: blood. The chain is made from TRBV10-3 and TRBJ1-1; there is no confident call for the D gene. This sequence originates from a man between 25 and 39 years old in good health. The CDR3 reads CAISDPNTEAFF. The DNA is TGTGCCATCAGTGACCCGAACACTGAAGCTTTCTTT.